Below are 9 T cell receptor beta chains sequenced from a single sample in a study of vaccination and CD4 T cells after COVID-19. These receptors have no identified antigens. The assay that was used to sequence DNA from cultured CD4+ T cells was the Oncomine TCR Beta short-read assay. TCRdb analysed the PCR reads with MiXCR anew, one entry per CDR3 protein. The table lists approximately 14,000 distinct CDR3 sequences, more than 35% of them singletons. Sample treatment: roughly 11-day PBMC culture with coronavirus spike peptide pools or control peptides (ViraFEST assay). Sequences were obtained from CD4+ T cells from blood, cultured in vitro. The origin of the receptors is a human donor who had recovered from COVID-19.

The J gene is TRBJ1-1, the V gene TRBV5-1, with no clear D. Trimming pared 1 base from V and 0 bases from J, leaving 7 bases between. The CDR3 runs 14 residues. Germline V gene sequence: CDR1 SGHRS, CDR2 YFSETQ. The CDR3 sequence is CASSLSAMNTEAFF. Here the CDR3 DNA reads TGCGCCAGCAGCTTGTCAGCCATGAACACTGAAGCTTTCTTT.

The chain links TRBV6-5 to TRBJ2-3; D may be TRBD2 (6 bases). Germline V gene sequence: CDR1 MNHEY, CDR2 SVGAGI. The V end lost 0 bases, the J end lost 0 bases, and 10 bases lay between the germline ends. The CDR3 length is 16 residues. CDR3 region: CASSYSLAGSTDTQYF. The CDR3 bases are TGTGCCAGCAGTTACTCTTTGGCGGGGAGCACAGATACGCAGTATTTT.

A few counts support this clonotype. V and J are TRBV6-1 and TRBJ2-3; 11 bases fit TRBD2. V was pared by 4 bases and J by 2 bases, with 5 bases of the junction left unmatched. This CDR3 has 16 residues. The germline V gene encodes CDR1 MNHNS and CDR2 SASEGT. As DNA, the CDR3 is TGTGCCAGCAGTGGGGTAGCGGGGGGGAACACAGATACGCAGTATTTT. This sequence encodes CASSGVAGGNTDTQYF.

This chain joins TRBV23-1 and TRBJ1-3; 7 bases are shared with TRBD1. TRBV23-1 is identified as an open reading frame with a role that is uncertain. CDR3 size: 17 residues. J was trimmed by 0 bases and V by 6 bases; bases with no gene match: 11. The CDR3 loop reads CASSQTGTASSGNTIYF. CDR3 bases: TGCGCCAGCAGCCAGACCGGGACAGCGAGCTCTGGAAACACCATATATTTT.

The rearrangement uses TRBV4-3 and TRBJ1-2; D uncertain. Germline V gives CDR1 LGHNA, CDR2 YSLEER. The CDR3 is 15 residues long. V lost 0 bases and J 1 base, leaving 9 bases between the germline ends. In nucleotides, the CDR3 is TGCGCCAGCAGCCAAGATTATACAGATAACTATGGCTACACCTTC. Its translation is CASSQDYTDNYGYTF.

The CDR3 loop is CATSDPARQGSTDTQYF. CDR3 nucleotides: TGTGCCACCAGTGACCCCGCGAGACAGGGCAGCACAGATACGCAGTATTTT. This chain joins TRBV24-1 and TRBJ2-3; 7 nucleotides match TRBD1. CDR1 and CDR2 (germline): KGHDR, SFDVKD. The CDR3 runs 17 residues. V shed 4 bases and J 0 bases; nucleotides not matched to a gene: 9.

This sequence joins TRBV4-1 and TRBJ1-5; TRBD1 is a possible D gene (6 bases). Trimming stripped 0 bases from V and 4 bases from J, with 16 bases between. The CDR3 sequence is 17 residues long. The germline CDR1 and CDR2 sequences are MGHRA and YSYEKL. The CDR3: CASSQEVLQGGNQPQHF. In DNA, the CDR3 is TGCGCCAGCAGCCAAGAAGTACTACAGGGAGGTAATCAGCCCCAGCATTTT.

V is TRBV30 and J is TRBJ2-5, with TRBD2 matching over 11 bases. Germline V lookup: CDR1 GTSNPN, CDR2 SVGIG (reference sequence). The CDR3 spans 14 residues. J lost 7 bases, V lost 2 bases, and 6 bases had no gene match. The CDR3 here is CAWSSGTSGLTQYF. CDR3 nucleotides: TGTGCCTGGAGTTCCGGGACTAGCGGTTTGACCCAGTACTTC.

The V call is TRBV11-2, the J call TRBJ2-7; D is possibly TRBD1 or TRBD2 (5 bases each). The CDR3 loop spans 16 amino acids. Germline V CDR1 and CDR2: SGHAT, FQNNGV. Between the trimmed V and J ends, which lost 0 bases and 4 bases, there was a span of 16 bases. Here the CDR3 DNA reads TGTGCCAGCAGCTTAGATTCTGGGACCCAAATTTACGAGCAGTACTTC. Its protein product is CASSLDSGTQIYEQYF.